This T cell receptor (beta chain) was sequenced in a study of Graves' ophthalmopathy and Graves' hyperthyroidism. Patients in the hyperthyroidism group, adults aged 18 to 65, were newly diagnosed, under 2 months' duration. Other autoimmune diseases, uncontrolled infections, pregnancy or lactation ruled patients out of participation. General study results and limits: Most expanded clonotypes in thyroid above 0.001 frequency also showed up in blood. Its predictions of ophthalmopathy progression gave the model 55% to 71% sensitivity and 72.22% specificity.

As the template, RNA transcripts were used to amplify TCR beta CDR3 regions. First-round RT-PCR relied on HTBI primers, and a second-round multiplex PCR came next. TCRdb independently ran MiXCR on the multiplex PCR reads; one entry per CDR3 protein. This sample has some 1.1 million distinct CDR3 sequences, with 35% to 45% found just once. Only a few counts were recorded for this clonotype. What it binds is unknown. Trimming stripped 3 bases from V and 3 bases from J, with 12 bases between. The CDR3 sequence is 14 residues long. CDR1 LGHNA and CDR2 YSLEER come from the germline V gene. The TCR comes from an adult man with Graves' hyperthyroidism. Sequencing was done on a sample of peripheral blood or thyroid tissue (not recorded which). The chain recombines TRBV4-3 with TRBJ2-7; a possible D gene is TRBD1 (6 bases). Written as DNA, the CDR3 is TGCGCCAGCAGCCATAGCCGGGACAACTACGAGCAGTACTTC. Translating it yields CASSHSRDNYEQYF.